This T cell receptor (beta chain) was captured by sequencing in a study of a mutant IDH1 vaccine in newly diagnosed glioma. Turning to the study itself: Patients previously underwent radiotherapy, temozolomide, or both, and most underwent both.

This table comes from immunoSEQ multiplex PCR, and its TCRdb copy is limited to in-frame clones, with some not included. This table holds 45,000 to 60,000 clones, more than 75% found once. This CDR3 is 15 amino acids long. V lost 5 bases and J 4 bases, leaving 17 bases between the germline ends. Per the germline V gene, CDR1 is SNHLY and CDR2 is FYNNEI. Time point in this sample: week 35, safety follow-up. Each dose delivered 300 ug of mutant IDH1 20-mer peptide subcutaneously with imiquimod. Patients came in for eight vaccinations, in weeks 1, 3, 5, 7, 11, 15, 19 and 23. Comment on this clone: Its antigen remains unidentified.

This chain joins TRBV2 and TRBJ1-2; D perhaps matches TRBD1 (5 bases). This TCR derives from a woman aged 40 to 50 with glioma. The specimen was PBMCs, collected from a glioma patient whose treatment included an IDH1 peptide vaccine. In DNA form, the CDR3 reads TGTGCCAGCAGTAAGGGCCAGGGAAACCTCTATGGCTACACCTTC. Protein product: CASSKGQGNLYGYTF.